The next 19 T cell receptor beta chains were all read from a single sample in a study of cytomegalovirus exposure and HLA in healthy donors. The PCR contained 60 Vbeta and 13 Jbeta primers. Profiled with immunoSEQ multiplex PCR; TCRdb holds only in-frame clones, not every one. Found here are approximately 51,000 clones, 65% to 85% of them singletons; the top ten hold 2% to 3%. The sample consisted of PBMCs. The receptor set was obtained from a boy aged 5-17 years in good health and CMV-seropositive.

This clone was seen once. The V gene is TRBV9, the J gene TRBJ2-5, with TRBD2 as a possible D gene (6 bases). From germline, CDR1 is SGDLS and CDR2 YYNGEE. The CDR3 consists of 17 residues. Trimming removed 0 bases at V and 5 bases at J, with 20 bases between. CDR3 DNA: TGTGCCAGCAGCGTAGGCCCTAGCGAGGTCCTCTGGGAGACCCAGTACTTC. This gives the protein CASSVGPSEVLWETQYF.

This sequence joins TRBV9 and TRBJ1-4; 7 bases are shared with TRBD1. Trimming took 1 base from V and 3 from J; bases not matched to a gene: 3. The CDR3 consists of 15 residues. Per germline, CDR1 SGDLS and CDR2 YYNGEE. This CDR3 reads CASSVSGTANEKLFF. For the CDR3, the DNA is TGTGCCAGCAGCGTATCCGGGACAGCTAATGAAAAACTGTTTTTT.

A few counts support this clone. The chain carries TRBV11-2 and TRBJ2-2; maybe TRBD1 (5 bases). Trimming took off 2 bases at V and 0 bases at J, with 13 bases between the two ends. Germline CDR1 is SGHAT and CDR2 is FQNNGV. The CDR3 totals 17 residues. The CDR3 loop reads CASSLISRRANTGELFF. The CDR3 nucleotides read TGTGCCAGCAGCTTAATTAGCCGCAGGGCGAACACCGGGGAGCTGTTTTTT.

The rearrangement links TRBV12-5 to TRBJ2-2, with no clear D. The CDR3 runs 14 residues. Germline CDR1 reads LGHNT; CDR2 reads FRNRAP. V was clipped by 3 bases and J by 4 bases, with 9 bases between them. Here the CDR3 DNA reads TGTGCTAGTGGTTTTGGCTCTGTCACCGGGGAGCTGTTTTTT. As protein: CASGFGSVTGELFF.

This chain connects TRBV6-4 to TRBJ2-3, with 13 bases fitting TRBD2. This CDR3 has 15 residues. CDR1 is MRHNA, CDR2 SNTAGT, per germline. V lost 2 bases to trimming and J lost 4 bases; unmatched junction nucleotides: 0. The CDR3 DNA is TGTGCCAGCAGTGACACTAGCGGGGGGGCAGATACGCAGTATTTT. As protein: CASSDTSGGADTQYF.

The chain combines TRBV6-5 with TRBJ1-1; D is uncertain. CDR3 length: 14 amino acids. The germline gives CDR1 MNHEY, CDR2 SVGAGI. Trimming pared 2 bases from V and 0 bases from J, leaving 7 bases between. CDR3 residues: CASSYLPMNTEAFF. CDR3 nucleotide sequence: TGTGCCAGCAGTTACCTTCCTATGAACACTGAAGCTTTCTTT.

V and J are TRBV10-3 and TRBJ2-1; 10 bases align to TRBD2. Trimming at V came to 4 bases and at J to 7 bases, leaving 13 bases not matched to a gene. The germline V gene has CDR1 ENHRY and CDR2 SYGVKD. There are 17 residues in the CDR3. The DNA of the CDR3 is TGTGCCATCAGTGCGCTAGCGGGGGCCCTCCAGAGGAATGAGCAGTTCTTC. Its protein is CAISALAGALQRNEQFF.

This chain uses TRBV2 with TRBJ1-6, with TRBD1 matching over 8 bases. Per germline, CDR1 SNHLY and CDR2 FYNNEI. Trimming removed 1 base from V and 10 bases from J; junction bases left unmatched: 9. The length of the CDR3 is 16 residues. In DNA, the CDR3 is TGTGCCAGCAGTGAAGTCGGAGGACAGGGATCGTCACCCCTCCACTTT. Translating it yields CASSEVGGQGSSPLHF.

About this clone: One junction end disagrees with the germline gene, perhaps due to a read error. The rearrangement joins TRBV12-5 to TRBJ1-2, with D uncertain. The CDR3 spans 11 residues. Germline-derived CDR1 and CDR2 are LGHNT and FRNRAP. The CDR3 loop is CASGLVRRSDF. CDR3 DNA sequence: TGTGCTAGTGGTTTGGTTCGGCGGTCCGACTTC.

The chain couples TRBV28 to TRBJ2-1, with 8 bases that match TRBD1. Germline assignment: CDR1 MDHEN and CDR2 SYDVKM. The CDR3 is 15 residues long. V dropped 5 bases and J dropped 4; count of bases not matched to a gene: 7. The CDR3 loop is CASSLGQGLYNEQFF. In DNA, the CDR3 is TGTGCCAGCAGTCTAGGACAGGGCCTTTACAATGAGCAGTTCTTC.

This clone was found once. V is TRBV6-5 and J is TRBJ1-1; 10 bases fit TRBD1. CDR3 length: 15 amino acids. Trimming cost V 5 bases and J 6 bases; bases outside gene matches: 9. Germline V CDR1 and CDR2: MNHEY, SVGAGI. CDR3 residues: CASSADRGRLAEAFF. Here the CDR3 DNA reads TGTGCCAGCAGTGCCGACAGGGGGCGCTTGGCTGAAGCTTTCTTT.

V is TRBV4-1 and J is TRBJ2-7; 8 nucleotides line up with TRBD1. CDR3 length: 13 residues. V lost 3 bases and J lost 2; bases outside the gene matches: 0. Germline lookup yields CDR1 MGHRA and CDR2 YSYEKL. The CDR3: CASSQDRAYEQYF. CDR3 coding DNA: TGCGCCAGCAGCCAGGACAGGGCCTACGAGCAGTACTTC.

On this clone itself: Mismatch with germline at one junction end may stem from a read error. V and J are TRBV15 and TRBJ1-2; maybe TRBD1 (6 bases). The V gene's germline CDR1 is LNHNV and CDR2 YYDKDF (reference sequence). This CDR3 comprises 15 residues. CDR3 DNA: TGTGCCATCAGCAGAGATGAGGGGGCTAACTATGGCTACACCTTC. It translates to CAISRDEGANYGYTF.

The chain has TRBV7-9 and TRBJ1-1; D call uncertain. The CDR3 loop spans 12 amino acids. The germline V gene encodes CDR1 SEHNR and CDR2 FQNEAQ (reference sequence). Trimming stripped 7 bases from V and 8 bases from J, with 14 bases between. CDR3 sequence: CASNLGAGEAFF. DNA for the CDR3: TGTGCCAGCAACCTGGGAGCGGGAGAAGCTTTCTTT.

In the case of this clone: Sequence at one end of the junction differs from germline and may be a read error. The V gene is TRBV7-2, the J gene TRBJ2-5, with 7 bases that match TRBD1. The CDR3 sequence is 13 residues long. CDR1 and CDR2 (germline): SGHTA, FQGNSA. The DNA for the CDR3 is TGTGCCAGCAGCTTCGACAGGGTCGAGACCCGGTACTTC. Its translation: CASSFDRVETRYF.

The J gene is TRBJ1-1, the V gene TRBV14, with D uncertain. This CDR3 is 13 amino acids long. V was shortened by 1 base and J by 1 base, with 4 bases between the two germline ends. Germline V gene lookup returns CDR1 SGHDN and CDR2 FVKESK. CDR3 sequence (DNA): TGTGCCAGCAGCCAAGGAGCGAACACTGAAGCTTTCTTT. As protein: CASSQGANTEAFF.

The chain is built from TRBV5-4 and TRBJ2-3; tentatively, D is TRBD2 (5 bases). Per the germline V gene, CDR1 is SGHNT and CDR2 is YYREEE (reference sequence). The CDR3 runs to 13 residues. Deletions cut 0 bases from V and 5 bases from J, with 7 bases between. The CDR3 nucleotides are TGTGCCAGCAGCTTGGGGGGAGAAGATACGCAGTATTTT. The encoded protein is CASSLGGEDTQYF.

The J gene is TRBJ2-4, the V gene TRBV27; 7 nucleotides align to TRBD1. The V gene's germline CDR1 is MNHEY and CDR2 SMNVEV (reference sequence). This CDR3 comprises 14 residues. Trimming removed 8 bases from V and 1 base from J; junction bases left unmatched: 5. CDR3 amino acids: CASRQGMAKNIQYF. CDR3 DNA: TGTGCCAGCCGACAGGGAATGGCCAAAAACATTCAGTACTTC.

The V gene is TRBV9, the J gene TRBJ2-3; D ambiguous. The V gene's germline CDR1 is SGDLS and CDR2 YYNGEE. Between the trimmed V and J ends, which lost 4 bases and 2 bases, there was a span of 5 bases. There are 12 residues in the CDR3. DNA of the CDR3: TGTGCCAGCAGCCCCCACACAGATACGCAGTATTTT. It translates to CASSPHTDTQYF.